The rows below give T cell receptor beta chains drawn from one sample of a study of early stage breast cancer tumors. Method: immunoSEQ multiplex PCR; TCRdb's copy keeps in-frame clones and lacks some. The table records more than 55,000 clones, roughly 80% of them present only once. The sequenced material came from blood. The source is a person aged 35-55 years with breast cancer. Each CDR3 is given with its conserved first and last residue. A D gene is named only where the DNA matches it firmly. Clone size is not always given. Where it is, it says once, few, many or a class for expanded clones.

CDR3nt: TGTGCCACCAGCAGACGCATGGAGGCTGGCTACACCTTC
CDR3aa: CATSRRMEAGYTF
v_gene: TRBV15
abundance: -
d_gene: -
j_gene: TRBJ1-2

CDR3nt: TGTGCCATCAGTCAGACTAGCGAAGATGGGACCCAGTACTTC
CDR3aa: CAISQTSEDGTQYF
v_gene: TRBV10-3
abundance: -
d_gene: TRBD2
j_gene: TRBJ2-5

CDR3nt: TGCAGCGTTGGACCTCAAGGCGACACTGAAGCTTTCTTT
CDR3aa: CSVGPQGDTEAFF
v_gene: TRBV29-1
abundance: once
d_gene: -
j_gene: TRBJ1-1

CDR3nt: TGTGCCAGCAGCTTGGCCAGGACTAGCGGGATATACTACGAGCAGTACTTC
CDR3aa: CASSLARTSGIYYEQYF
v_gene: TRBV5-6
abundance: -
d_gene: TRBD2
j_gene: TRBJ2-7

CDR3nt: TGTGCCAGCAGCTTAGAAGAGACCCAGTACTTC
CDR3aa: CASSLEETQYF
v_gene: TRBV11-1
abundance: -
d_gene: -
j_gene: TRBJ2-5

CDR3nt: TGTGCCAGCAGCTTGGGTGTTAACTATGGCTACACCTTC
CDR3aa: CASSLGVNYGYTF
v_gene: TRBV5-4
abundance: once
d_gene: -
j_gene: TRBJ1-2

CDR3nt: TGTGCCAGCTCAACTGGCCGACAGGAAATCTATGGCTACACCTTC
CDR3aa: CASSTGRQEIYGYTF
v_gene: TRBV18
abundance: few
d_gene: -
j_gene: TRBJ1-2

CDR3nt: TGCGCCAGTATTCGCCCTGGGGGGACAGCCTACAATGAGCAGTTCTTC
CDR3aa: CASIRPGGTAYNEQFF
v_gene: TRBV23-1
abundance: -
d_gene: -
j_gene: TRBJ2-1

CDR3nt: TGTGCCAGCAGCCCAGTCCCGGGACAGGGGGGAAAACTGTTTTTT
CDR3aa: CASSPVPGQGGKLFF
v_gene: TRBV11-2
abundance: -
d_gene: TRBD1
j_gene: TRBJ1-4

CDR3nt: TGTGCCAGTACGGACAGAATACTCGAATTTACTGAAGCTTTCTTT
CDR3aa: CASTDRILEFTEAFF
v_gene: TRBV19
abundance: -
d_gene: -
j_gene: TRBJ1-1

CDR3nt: TGCGCCAGCAGCATGACGGGACGCAGTAAATCGAAGACCCAGTACTTC
CDR3aa: CASSMTGRSKSKTQYF
v_gene: TRBV4-1
abundance: -
d_gene: -
j_gene: TRBJ2-5

CDR3nt: TGTGCCAGCAGTTTAAGGGACTATGGCTACACCTTC
CDR3aa: CASSLRDYGYTF
v_gene: TRBV28
abundance: -
d_gene: -
j_gene: TRBJ1-2

CDR3nt: TGCGCCAGCAGCCCGCGATCCCCGGGACAGGGGATGGATGAAAAACTGTTTTTT
CDR3aa: CASSPRSPGQGMDEKLFF
v_gene: TRBV5-1
abundance: -
d_gene: TRBD1
j_gene: TRBJ1-4

CDR3nt: TGTGCCAGCAGTAGAGCTAGCACAGATACGCAGTATTTT
CDR3aa: CASSRASTDTQYF
v_gene: TRBV27
abundance: -
d_gene: -
j_gene: TRBJ2-3

CDR3nt: TGTGCCAGCAGCTTAGTGGGACCCACCGGGGAGCTGTTTTTT
CDR3aa: CASSLVGPTGELFF
v_gene: TRBV11-3
abundance: -
d_gene: -
j_gene: TRBJ2-2

CDR3nt: TGTGCCATCAGCGACCCAGCGGGAGGGACAGATACGCAGTATTTT
CDR3aa: CAISDPAGGTDTQYF
v_gene: TRBV10-3
abundance: once
d_gene: TRBD2
j_gene: TRBJ2-3

CDR3nt: TGTGCCAGCAGCTTCCGACTAGACCCCCCAGATACGCAGTATTTT
CDR3aa: CASSFRLDPPDTQYF
v_gene: TRBV14
abundance: -
d_gene: -
j_gene: TRBJ2-3

CDR3nt: TGTGCCAGTAGTAAATCCTCAGCAGACACAGATACGCAGTATTTT
CDR3aa: CASSKSSADTDTQYF
v_gene: TRBV19
abundance: -
d_gene: -
j_gene: TRBJ2-3

CDR3nt: TGTGCCAGCAGCAACGGTCGGGACTCCTCCTACGAGCAGTACTTC
CDR3aa: CASSNGRDSSYEQYF
v_gene: TRBV21-1
abundance: -
d_gene: -
j_gene: TRBJ2-7

CDR3nt: TGTGCCAGCTCACTAACCGGGACAGGGCCCCAAGAGACCCAGTACTTC
CDR3aa: CASSLTGTGPQETQYF
v_gene: TRBV18
abundance: -
d_gene: TRBD1
j_gene: TRBJ2-5

CDR3nt: TGTGCCAGCAGCTTTAGGTTCTCTGGAAACACCATATATTTT
CDR3aa: CASSFRFSGNTIYF
v_gene: TRBV7-8
abundance: -
d_gene: -
j_gene: TRBJ1-3

CDR3nt: TGTGCCAGAAGCCCACCTGGGGAAGGAGGCAATCAGCCCCAGCATTTT
CDR3aa: CARSPPGEGGNQPQHF
v_gene: TRBV5-3
abundance: few
d_gene: -
j_gene: TRBJ1-5

CDR3nt: TGTGCCAGCAGCTCTTTAGGACTAGCGGGAGATGGCTACGAGCAGTACTTC
CDR3aa: CASSSLGLAGDGYEQYF
v_gene: TRBV5-6
abundance: -
d_gene: TRBD2
j_gene: TRBJ2-7

CDR3nt: TGTGCCAGCAGTTTACCTGCGGAAGGGGATACGCAGTATTTT
CDR3aa: CASSLPAEGDTQYF
v_gene: TRBV28
abundance: once
d_gene: -
j_gene: TRBJ2-3

CDR3nt: TGTGCCAGCAGCTTCGGGACAGAAGAAGCTTTCTTT
CDR3aa: CASSFGTEEAFF
v_gene: TRBV7-9
abundance: -
d_gene: TRBD1
j_gene: TRBJ1-1

CDR3nt: TGTGCCAGCAGTTTCTACACGGGAGGGGAGGCTCCTGGGGCCAACGTCCTGACTTTC
CDR3aa: CASSFYTGGEAPGANVLTF
v_gene: TRBV27
abundance: -
d_gene: TRBD2
j_gene: TRBJ2-6

CDR3nt: TGTGCCAGCAGCTTAGACGGCGGGATAAAGACCCAGTACTTC
CDR3aa: CASSLDGGIKTQYF
v_gene: TRBV11-2
abundance: -
d_gene: -
j_gene: TRBJ2-5

CDR3nt: TGTGCCAGCAGTTCCCCGATGCCCTACGAGCAGTACTTC
CDR3aa: CASSSPMPYEQYF
v_gene: TRBV6-5
abundance: -
d_gene: -
j_gene: TRBJ2-7

CDR3nt: TGTGCCAGCAGTTTTGAGGTCGGGGAGGGAGCTTTCTTT
CDR3aa: CASSFEVGEGAFF
v_gene: TRBV28
abundance: -
d_gene: -
j_gene: TRBJ1-1

CDR3nt: TGCGCCAGCAGCCAAGAGGAGGGATGGGGCAATCAGCCCCAGCATTTT
CDR3aa: CASSQEEGWGNQPQHF
v_gene: TRBV4-1
abundance: -
d_gene: -
j_gene: TRBJ1-5

CDR3nt: TGTGCCAGTAGTATAGGAGGGAAAAACATTCAGTACTTC
CDR3aa: CASSIGGKNIQYF
v_gene: TRBV19
abundance: -
d_gene: -
j_gene: TRBJ2-4

CDR3nt: TGTGCCAGCAGCTTGAGACCAGGGGGTCAGGAAAAACTGTTTTTT
CDR3aa: CASSLRPGGQEKLFF
v_gene: TRBV11-2
abundance: once
d_gene: TRBD1
j_gene: TRBJ1-4

CDR3nt: TGTGCCAGCAGTGAAGGCTGGGGGGCCTATGGCTACACCTTC
CDR3aa: CASSEGWGAYGYTF
v_gene: TRBV6-1
abundance: -
d_gene: -
j_gene: TRBJ1-2

CDR3nt: TGTGCCAGCAGTTACTCGAGGACAGTTGAAGCTTTCTTT
CDR3aa: CASSYSRTVEAFF
v_gene: TRBV6-5
abundance: -
d_gene: -
j_gene: TRBJ1-1

CDR3nt: TGTGCCAGCAGCCTGACTAGCGGGAGCTACGAGCAGTACTTC
CDR3aa: CASSLTSGSYEQYF
v_gene: TRBV7-3
abundance: -
d_gene: TRBD2
j_gene: TRBJ2-7

CDR3nt: TGTGCCAGCAGTGATTGGACAGGGGGGACTGAAGCTTTCTTT
CDR3aa: CASSDWTGGTEAFF
v_gene: TRBV25-1
abundance: -
d_gene: TRBD1
j_gene: TRBJ1-1

CDR3nt: TGTGCCAGTAGCCCGGGACTGGGTTACAATGAGCAGTTCTTC
CDR3aa: CASSPGLGYNEQFF
v_gene: TRBV19
abundance: -
d_gene: -
j_gene: TRBJ2-1

CDR3nt: TGTGCCTGGTCCGGGACAGGTAGCAATCAGCCCCAGCATTTT
CDR3aa: CAWSGTGSNQPQHF
v_gene: TRBV30
abundance: -
d_gene: TRBD1
j_gene: TRBJ1-5

CDR3nt: TGTGCCAGCAGTAACGAAAAACTGTTTTTT
CDR3aa: CASSNEKLFF
v_gene: TRBV28
abundance: -
d_gene: -
j_gene: TRBJ1-4

CDR3nt: TGCGCCAGCAGCCCAGAGGGGCGTCCCGACGGGGAGCTGTTTTTT
CDR3aa: CASSPEGRPDGELFF
v_gene: TRBV4-1
abundance: -
d_gene: -
j_gene: TRBJ2-2

CDR3nt: TGCGCCAGCAGCTTCGGCAGCCGAGAGACCCAGTACTTC
CDR3aa: CASSFGSRETQYF
v_gene: TRBV5-1
abundance: -
d_gene: -
j_gene: TRBJ2-5

CDR3nt: TGCGCCAGCAGCCCCGGGACAGTGAATGAAAAACTGTTTTTT
CDR3aa: CASSPGTVNEKLFF
v_gene: TRBV5-1
abundance: -
d_gene: TRBD1
j_gene: TRBJ1-4

CDR3nt: TGCGCCAGCAGTGAGAAGACAGGGTCGGTTGAAAAACTGTTTTTT
CDR3aa: CASSEKTGSVEKLFF
v_gene: TRBV10-1
abundance: -
d_gene: TRBD1
j_gene: TRBJ1-4

CDR3nt: TGTGCCAGCAGCTTATCCGCCGGGGACGCTGAAGCTTTCTTT
CDR3aa: CASSLSAGDAEAFF
v_gene: TRBV7-9
abundance: -
d_gene: -
j_gene: TRBJ1-1

CDR3nt: TGTGCCAGCAGCTCAGGGGGGGACACCGGGGAGCTGTTTTTT
CDR3aa: CASSSGGDTGELFF
v_gene: TRBV7-3
abundance: -
d_gene: -
j_gene: TRBJ2-2

CDR3nt: TGTGCCAGCAGTTTACACGGACAGGCTAAGAAGGAAAAACTGTTTTTT
CDR3aa: CASSLHGQAKKEKLFF
v_gene: TRBV28
abundance: few
d_gene: TRBD1
j_gene: TRBJ1-4

CDR3nt: TGTGCCAGCAGCTACTCCGAAGCCATATACAACGAGCAGTACTTC
CDR3aa: CASSYSEAIYNEQYF
v_gene: TRBV5-6
abundance: -
d_gene: -
j_gene: TRBJ2-7

CDR3nt: TGTGCCATCGGGACTAGCGGGAGTGAGACCCAGTACTTC
CDR3aa: CAIGTSGSETQYF
v_gene: TRBV10-3
abundance: -
d_gene: TRBD2
j_gene: TRBJ2-5

CDR3nt: TGTGCCAGCAGTATACAGGGAGACACTGAAGCTTTCTTT
CDR3aa: CASSIQGDTEAFF
v_gene: TRBV27
abundance: -
d_gene: -
j_gene: TRBJ1-1

CDR3nt: TGTGCCAGCAGCTTAGCCAGACAGGGATGGGAGCAGTACTTC
CDR3aa: CASSLARQGWEQYF
v_gene: TRBV7-9
abundance: -
d_gene: TRBD1
j_gene: TRBJ2-7

CDR3nt: TGTGCCAGCAGCGTCATGGGGGATGAAAAACTGTTTTTT
CDR3aa: CASSVMGDEKLFF
v_gene: TRBV5-5
abundance: -
d_gene: -
j_gene: TRBJ1-4

CDR3nt: TGTGCCAGCAGCCCCTCAGATTTCTACGAGCAGTACTTC
CDR3aa: CASSPSDFYEQYF
v_gene: TRBV28
abundance: -
d_gene: -
j_gene: TRBJ2-7

CDR3nt: TGTGCCAGCAGTGAAGAATTGGGTCCAGCCTACGAGCAGTACTTC
CDR3aa: CASSEELGPAYEQYF
v_gene: TRBV6-1
abundance: few
d_gene: -
j_gene: TRBJ2-7

CDR3nt: TGTGCCAGCTGGTCAAGGAGTACCGGGGAGCTGTTTTTT
CDR3aa: CASWSRSTGELFF
v_gene: TRBV28
abundance: -
d_gene: -
j_gene: TRBJ2-2

CDR3nt: TGTGCCAGCAGTGAAGAGGGGGTCGAGCAGTTCTTC
CDR3aa: CASSEEGVEQFF
v_gene: TRBV2
abundance: -
d_gene: -
j_gene: TRBJ2-1

CDR3nt: TGTGCCAGCAGCCCGAGTTTCGTTAGTCCGAACACTGAAGCTTTCTTT
CDR3aa: CASSPSFVSPNTEAFF
v_gene: TRBV4-2
abundance: -
d_gene: -
j_gene: TRBJ1-1

CDR3nt: TGTGCCAGCAGCTTAGGGGCCGGGGAGCTGTTTTTT
CDR3aa: CASSLGAGELFF
v_gene: TRBV7-9
abundance: -
d_gene: -
j_gene: TRBJ2-2

CDR3nt: TGCAGCGTTGCGGGGTATACTGAAGCTTTCTTT
CDR3aa: CSVAGYTEAFF
v_gene: TRBV29-1
abundance: -
d_gene: -
j_gene: TRBJ1-1

CDR3nt: TGTGCCAGCAGTGGGGGAGGACAGGGTCAACAGCCCCAGCATTTT
CDR3aa: CASSGGGQGQQPQHF
v_gene: TRBV27
abundance: -
d_gene: TRBD1
j_gene: TRBJ1-5